The 15 T cell receptor beta chains listed next were all sequenced from one sample in a study of long-term antiretroviral therapy in people with HIV. Assay version v3.0 of immunoSEQ was used, and it was run at survey level. The assay was immunoSEQ multiplex PCR, and TCRdb's table has in-frame clones only and misses some. The table has about 21,000 clones, 81% seen once. Sequencing used unsorted PBMCs, obtained 0.1 years before starting antiretroviral therapy. Receptor source: a man between 40 and 49 years old with HIV.

The genes are TRBV6-4 and TRBJ1-1; D not resolved. V lost 6 bases, J lost 5 bases, and 13 bases lay in between. The CDR3 extends over 13 amino acids. Germline V gene lookup returns CDR1 MRHNA and CDR2 SNTAGT. CDR3 amino acids: CASSVFPGTEAFF. The CDR3 coding sequence is TGTGCCAGCAGCGTTTTCCCGGGGACTGAAGCTTTCTTT.

The rearrangement joins TRBV6-5 to TRBJ2-1; a possible D gene is TRBD1 (5 bases). The V end was cut by 6 bases, the J end by 7 bases, with 19 bases between. Germline V gene lookup returns CDR1 MNHEY and CDR2 SVGAGI. The CDR3 loop spans 15 amino acids. CDR3 loop: CASSWGSQFLNEQFF. CDR3 nucleotides: TGTGCCAGCAGCTGGGGCAGCCAGTTTTTAAATGAGCAGTTCTTC.

This chain links TRBV7-2 with TRBJ2-3; D gene ambiguous. The CDR3 runs to 14 residues. Germline V lookup: CDR1 SGHTA, CDR2 FQGNSA. Deletions cut 5 bases from V and 2 bases from J, with 11 bases between. This CDR3 reads CASSVRANTDTQYF. DNA for the CDR3: TGTGCCAGCAGCGTTCGGGCCAACACAGATACGCAGTATTTT.

V usage is TRBV19 and J usage is TRBJ2-1; 9 positions agree with TRBD1. The junction had 7 bases not matched to a gene; V was cut back by 6 bases and J by 7 bases. Germline V gene lookup returns CDR1 LNHDA and CDR2 SQIVND (reference sequence). This CDR3 spans 14 amino acids. The CDR3 sequence: CASRKTGGSNEQFF. CDR3 DNA sequence: TGTGCCAGTAGGAAGACAGGGGGATCAAATGAGCAGTTCTTC. Supplemented by reference TRBV19 and TRBJ2-1, the full variable domain reads DGGITQSPKYLFRKEGQNVTLSCEQNLNHDAMYWYRQDPGQGLRLIYYSQIVNDFQKGDIAEGYSVSREKKESFPLTVTSAQKNPTAFYLCASRKTGGSNEQFFGPGTRLTVL.

V gene TRBV6-6 combines with J gene TRBJ2-7, with 8 bases aligning to TRBD2. J was trimmed by 1 base and V by 6 bases; bases with no gene match: 8. The CDR3 has 15 residues. Germline loops: CDR1 MNHNY, CDR2 SVGAGI (reference sequence). CDR3 sequence reads: CASRNTAGVSYEQYF. Here the CDR3 DNA reads TGTGCCAGCAGGAATACAGCGGGGGTTTCCTACGAGCAGTACTTC.

The rearrangement joins TRBV9 to TRBJ1-2; D is possibly TRBD1 (5 bases). CDR3 length: 17 amino acids. Germline V gene data show CDR1 as SGDLS and CDR2 as YYNGEE. Trimming pared 2 bases from V and 7 bases from J, leaving 24 bases between. The CDR3 nucleotides are TGTGCCAGCAGCGTGGTCCCCGACGGAGTCCCGGGGGGTGGCTACACCTTC. It codes for CASSVVPDGVPGGGYTF. Using reference TRBV9 and TRBJ1-2 for the parts outside the CDR3, the full variable domain is DSGVTQTPKHLITATGQRVTLRCSPRSGDLSVYWYQQSLDQGLQFLIQYYNGEERAKGNILERFSAQQFPDLHSELNLSSLELGDSALYFCASSVVPDGVPGGGYTFGSGTRLTVV.

This clone was recorded only once. The chain has TRBV4-3 and TRBJ2-7; TRBD1 aligns across 10 bases. Losses at the gene ends were 0 bases for V and 0 bases for J; bases not matched to a gene: 8. This CDR3 has 18 residues. Germline V gene data show CDR1 as LGHNA and CDR2 as YSLEER. Written as DNA, the CDR3 is TGCGCCAGCAGCCAAGACTGGGAGACAGGGGGCCGCTCCTACGAGCAGTACTTC. It specifies CASSQDWETGGRSYEQYF.

This clone is classed as hyperexpanded (1% or more). The V call is TRBV19, the J call TRBJ2-1; D possibly corresponds to TRBD1 (6 bases). V lost 1 base to trimming and J lost 2 bases, with 9 bases between them. The CDR3 is 15 residues long. The germline gives CDR1 LNHDA, CDR2 SQIVND (reference sequence). The CDR3 sequence: CASSIVTGPYNEQFF. Written as DNA, the CDR3 is TGTGCCAGTAGTATAGTGACAGGACCCTACAATGAGCAGTTCTTC.

In DNA, the CDR3 is TGTGCCAGCAGCTGGGACAGGGGGCAAAAAGATACGCAGTATTTT. This codes for CASSWDRGQKDTQYF. The genes are TRBV5-6 and TRBJ2-3; 12 bases are a match to TRBD1. This CDR3 region has 15 residues. Germline CDR1 and CDR2: SGHDT and YYEEEE. The ends lost 3 bases at V and 5 bases at J; junction bases unmatched: 4.

There are a few counts of this clone. The chain links TRBV9 to TRBJ2-2; TRBD2 aligns across 10 bases. J lost 3 bases, V lost 3 bases, and 8 bases had no gene match. From germline, CDR1 is SGDLS and CDR2 YYNGEE. This CDR3 spans 17 amino acids. The CDR3 sequence is CASSASRTSGDTGELFF. The CDR3 DNA follows: TGTGCCAGCAGCGCCTCTCGGACTAGCGGTGACACCGGGGAGCTGTTTTTT.

The sample holds a few counts of this clone. The chain employs TRBV5-5 and TRBJ1-6, with TRBD1 identical over 8 bases. This CDR3 has 15 amino acids. V was pared by 1 base and J by 7 bases, with 4 bases of the junction left unmatched. Germline V gene data show CDR1 as SGHKS and CDR2 as YYEKEE (reference sequence). The CDR3 coding sequence is TGTGCCAGCAGCTTGAGGACAGGGATGAATTCACCCCTCCACTTT. Protein: CASSLRTGMNSPLHF.

The V and J genes are TRBV7-9 and TRBJ1-1; TRBD1 might be the D (6 bases). This CDR3 contains 11 residues. V dropped 3 bases and J dropped 8 bases, with 7 bases sitting between them. Germline CDR1 and CDR2: SEHNR and FQNEAQ (reference sequence). In nucleotides, the CDR3 is TGTGCCAGCAGCTTCGACAGGGAAGCTTTCTTT. Translation: CASSFDREAFF.

The V gene is TRBV5-5, the J gene TRBJ2-5; TRBD1 might be the D (6 bases). The V end lost 1 base, the J end lost 6 bases, and 10 bases lay between the germline ends. Germline-derived CDR1 and CDR2 are SGHKS and YYEKEE (reference sequence). This CDR3 is 13 amino acids long. The CDR3 DNA reads as TGTGCCAGCAGCTTGCCGGACAGTAAGACCCAGTACTTC. This encodes CASSLPDSKTQYF.

The genes are TRBV27 and TRBJ2-3; TRBD1 or TRBD2 may be the D gene (5 bases each). The V and J ends lost 5 bases and 6 bases respectively, with 18 bases between them. CDR1 and CDR2 from the germline V gene are MNHEY and SMNVEV (reference sequence). The CDR3 sequence is 15 residues long. The CDR3 loop reads CASSPGRDLGDTQYF. DNA for the CDR3: TGTGCCAGCAGTCCGGGACGGGACCTGGGGGATACGCAGTATTTT.

The rearrangement links TRBV5-1 to TRBJ2-7, with 10 bases matching TRBD1. The CDR3 loop spans 14 amino acids. Germline assignment: CDR1 SGHRS and CDR2 YFSETQ. The J segment lost 3 bases and the V segment lost 0 bases, leaving 0 bases of the junction unmatched. CDR3 sequence reads: CASSLGTGGYEQYF. CDR3 coding DNA: TGCGCCAGCAGCTTGGGGACAGGGGGCTACGAGCAGTACTTC.